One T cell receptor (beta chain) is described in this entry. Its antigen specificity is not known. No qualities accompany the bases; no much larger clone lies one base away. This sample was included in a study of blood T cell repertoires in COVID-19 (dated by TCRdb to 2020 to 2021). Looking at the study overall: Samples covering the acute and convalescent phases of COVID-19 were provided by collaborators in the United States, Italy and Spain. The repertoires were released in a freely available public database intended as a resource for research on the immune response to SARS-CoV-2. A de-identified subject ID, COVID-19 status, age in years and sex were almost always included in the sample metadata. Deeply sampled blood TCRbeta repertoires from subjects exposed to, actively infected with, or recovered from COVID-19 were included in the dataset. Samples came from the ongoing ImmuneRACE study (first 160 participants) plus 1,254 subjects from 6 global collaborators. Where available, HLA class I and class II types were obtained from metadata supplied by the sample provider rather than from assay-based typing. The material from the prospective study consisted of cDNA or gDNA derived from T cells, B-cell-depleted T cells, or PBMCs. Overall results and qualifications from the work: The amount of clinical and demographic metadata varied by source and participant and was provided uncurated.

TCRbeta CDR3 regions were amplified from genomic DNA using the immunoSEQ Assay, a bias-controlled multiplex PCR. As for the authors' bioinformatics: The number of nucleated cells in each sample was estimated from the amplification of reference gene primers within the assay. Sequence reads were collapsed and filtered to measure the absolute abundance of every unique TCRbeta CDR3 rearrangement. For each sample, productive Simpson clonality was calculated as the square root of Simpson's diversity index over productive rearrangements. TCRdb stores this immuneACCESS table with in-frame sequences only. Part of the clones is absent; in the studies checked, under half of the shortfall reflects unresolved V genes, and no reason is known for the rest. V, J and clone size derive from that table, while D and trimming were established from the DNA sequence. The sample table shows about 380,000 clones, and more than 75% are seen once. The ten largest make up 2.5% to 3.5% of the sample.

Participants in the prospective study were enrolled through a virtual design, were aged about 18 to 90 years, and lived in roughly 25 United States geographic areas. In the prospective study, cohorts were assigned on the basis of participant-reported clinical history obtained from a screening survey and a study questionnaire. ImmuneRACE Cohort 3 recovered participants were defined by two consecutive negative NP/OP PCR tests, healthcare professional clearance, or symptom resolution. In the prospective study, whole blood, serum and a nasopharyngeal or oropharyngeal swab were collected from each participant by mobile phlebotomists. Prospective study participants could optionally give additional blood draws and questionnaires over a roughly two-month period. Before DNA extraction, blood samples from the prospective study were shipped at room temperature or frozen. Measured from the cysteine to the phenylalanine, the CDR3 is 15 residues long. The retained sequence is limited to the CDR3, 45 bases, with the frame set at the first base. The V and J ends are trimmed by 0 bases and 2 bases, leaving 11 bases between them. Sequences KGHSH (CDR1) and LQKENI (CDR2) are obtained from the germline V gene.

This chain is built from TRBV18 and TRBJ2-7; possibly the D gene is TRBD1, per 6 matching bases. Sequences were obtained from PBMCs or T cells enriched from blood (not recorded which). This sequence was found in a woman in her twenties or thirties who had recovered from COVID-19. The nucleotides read TGTGCCAGCTCACCACCGGGACATGGCACCTACGAGCAGTACTTC. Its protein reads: CASSPPGHGTYEQYF. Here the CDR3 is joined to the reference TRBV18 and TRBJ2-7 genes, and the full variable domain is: NAGVMQNPRHLVRRRGQEARLRCSPMKGHSHVYWYRQLPEEGLKFMVYLQKENIIDESGMPKERFSAEFPKEGPSILRIQQVVRGDSAAYFCASSPPGHGTYEQYFGPGTRLTVT.